These 21 T cell receptor beta chains originate from one sample sequenced in a study of T cells in Graves' hyperthyroidism and ophthalmopathy. TCR beta CDR3 regions were amplified from RNA transcripts. The HTBI set primed first-round TCR CDR3 RT-PCR. Via MiXCR, TCRdb re-called the multiplex PCR reads, giving one row per CDR3 protein. The sample carries a few hundred thousand distinct CDR3 sequences, less than 25% recorded once. The sequencing sample was made of blood. The receptor set was obtained from a man younger than 35 with Graves' hyperthyroidism.

This clonotype showed up many times. The chain links TRBV19 to TRBJ1-1; no firm D call. Trimming left V 8 bases short and J 1 base short, with 8 bases between. The CDR3 loop spans 12 amino acids. Germline V lookup: CDR1 LNHDA, CDR2 SQIVND (reference sequence). The CDR3 nucleotides read TGTGCCAGTCAGGTGGGGAACACTGAAGCTTTCTTT. It specifies CASQVGNTEAFF.

At least ten counts were recorded for this clonotype. V gene TRBV11-2 combines with J gene TRBJ1-1; TRBD1 aligns across 7 bases. This CDR3 has 14 residues. Germline assignment: CDR1 SGHAT and CDR2 FQNNGV. Trimming cost V 7 bases and J 11 bases; bases outside gene matches: 16. The CDR3 DNA follows: TGTGCCAGCACCCCGATAAAGACAGGGCCGGAGGCTTTCTTT. Translated: CASTPIKTGPEAFF. Complete variable domain (other parts from reference TRBV11-2 and TRBJ1-1): EAGVAQSPRYKIIEKRQSVAFWCNPISGHATLYWYQQILGQGPKLLIQFQNNGVVDDSQLPKDRFSAERLKGVDSTLKIQPAKLEDSAVYLCASTPIKTGPEAFFGQGTRLTVV.

At least ten counts were recorded for this clonotype. The V call is TRBV12-3 or TRBV12-4, the J call TRBJ1-5; no reliable D call. The CDR3 is 15 residues long. Trimming stripped 3 bases from V and 0 bases from J, with 9 bases between. The CDR3 here is CASSLGQRSNQPQHF. CDR3 coding DNA: TGTGCCAGCAGTTTGGGCCAGCGTAGCAATCAGCCCCAGCATTTT.

The sample holds many counts of this clonotype. The V and J genes are TRBV6-2 or TRBV6-3 and TRBJ1-5; maybe TRBD1 (5 bases). V was clipped by 0 bases and J by 5 bases, with 11 bases between them. In germline, CDR1 is MNHEY, CDR2 SVGEGT. This CDR3 spans 15 amino acids. CDR3 sequence (DNA): TGTGCCAGCAGTTACTCGTATAGCAGGGATCAGCCCCAGCATTTT. Translation: CASSYSYSRDQPQHF.

This clonotype was observed many times. This sequence joins TRBV7-2 and TRBJ2-4, with D unclear. The CDR3 sequence is 14 residues long. Germline V gene sequence: CDR1 SGHTA, CDR2 FQGNSA. V was clipped by 3 bases and J by 0 bases, with 6 bases between them. In nucleotides, the CDR3 is TGTGCCAGCAGCTTCTGGAGAGCCAAAAACATTCAGTACTTC. As protein: CASSFWRAKNIQYF.

This clonotype was recorded at least ten times. The V call is TRBV20-1, the J call TRBJ2-2, with D possibly TRBD1 on 6 matching bases. Germline V gene lookup returns CDR1 DFQATT and CDR2 SNEGSKA (reference sequence). Trimming shortened V by 3 bases and J by 3 bases, and 17 bases separated the two germline ends. CDR3 length: 16 residues. Here the CDR3 reads CSARNPEAGDTGELFF. DNA of the CDR3: TGCAGTGCTAGGAATCCCGAGGCAGGGGACACCGGGGAGCTGTTTTTT.

Turning to this clonotype: In this CDR3 the conserved last residue, phenylalanine or tryptophan, is missing, so a read error is likely. This chain joins TRBV12-5 and TRBJ1-1, with a tentative D call TRBD1 (5 bases). Per germline, CDR1 LGHNT and CDR2 FRNRAP. V lost 5 bases to trimming and J lost 1 base, with 14 bases between them. This CDR3 comprises 15 residues. The CDR3 reads CASGASGRPNTEAFL. In DNA form, the CDR3 reads TGTGCTAGTGGTGCCTCGGGGCGGCCGAACACTGAAGCTTTCCTT.

This clonotype was seen ten or more times. The chain carries TRBV7-8 and TRBJ2-5; D might be TRBD1 (6 bases). The CDR3 loop spans 14 amino acids. V was trimmed by 3 bases and J by 6 bases, leaving 14 bases between them. CDR1 is SGHVS, CDR2 FQNEAQ, per germline. CDR3 loop: CASSFGVGAKTQYF. Written as DNA, the CDR3 is TGTGCCAGCAGCTTTGGGGTGGGGGCAAAGACCCAGTACTTC.

This clonotype has a count of ten or more. This chain uses TRBV27 with TRBJ1-5; D remains ambiguous. Germline V gene lookup returns CDR1 MNHEY and CDR2 SMNVEV (reference sequence). V was cut by 3 bases and J by 3 bases, with 6 bases left in between. This CDR3 comprises 13 residues. CDR3 in amino acids: CASSFKHNQPQHF. The CDR3 DNA is TGTGCCAGCAGTTTTAAGCACAATCAGCCCCAGCATTTT.

The V and J genes are TRBV20-1 and TRBJ2-7, with D possibly being TRBD1 (6 bases). Germline V gene sequence: CDR1 DFQATT, CDR2 SNEGSKA (reference sequence). The CDR3 contains 12 residues. Trimming stripped 3 bases from V and 1 base from J, with 7 bases between. The CDR3 DNA sequence: TGCAGTGCTAGTGGACAGTCCTACGAGCAGTACTTC. Protein sequence: CSASGQSYEQYF.

This clonotype was detected many times. This chain connects TRBV7-9 to TRBJ2-7, with D perhaps TRBD1 (5 bases). The CDR3 totals 12 residues. V was trimmed by 4 bases and J by 5 bases, leaving 9 bases between them. CDR1 SEHNR and CDR2 FQNEAQ come from the germline V gene (reference sequence). The CDR3, as DNA: TGTGCCAGCAGCTCCCGACAGAACGAGCAGTACTTC. It yields the protein CASSSRQNEQYF.

This clonotype was seen repeatedly, ten times or more. As DNA, the CDR3 is TGTGCCAGCAGTTCCGGGGATGGGCCGTTAGGAAACACCATATATTTT. It is translated as CASSSGDGPLGNTIYF. The gene calls are TRBV12-3 or TRBV12-4 and TRBJ1-3; D is ambiguous. The CDR3 extends over 16 amino acids. Trimming took off 4 bases at V and 4 bases at J, with 17 bases between the two ends.

With regard to this clonotype: It may be a read error: a sequence one base away is much more abundant. The DNA is left out, because the CDR3 cannot be placed on it with certainty; the CDR3 is given as TCRdb lists it. The chain combines TRBV9 with TRBJ2-7; no check of the table's D call, TRBD1, against the DNA was made. The germline CDR1 and CDR2 sequences are SGDLS and YYNGEE. The CDR3 length is 14 residues, termini included. CDR3 sequence reads: CASSVGTGIYEPYF.

The chain is built from TRBV7-9 and TRBJ1-1; the D gene is possibly TRBD1 (6 bases). V lost 3 bases, J lost 5 bases, and 13 bases lay in between. Germline V CDR1 and CDR2: SEHNR, FQNEAQ (reference sequence). This CDR3 has 14 amino acids. The CDR3 loop reads CASSFLQGTTEAFF. The CDR3 bases are TGTGCCAGCAGCTTCTTACAGGGTACAACTGAAGCTTTCTTT.

This clonotype occurred a few times. The chain joins TRBV6-1 to TRBJ1-5; D perhaps matches TRBD1 (6 bases). CDR1 and CDR2 (germline): MNHNS, SASEGT. The CDR3 has 14 amino acids. Trimming left V 7 bases short and J 5 bases short, with 15 bases between. This CDR3 is CASTLQGSYQPQHF. In DNA form, the CDR3 reads TGTGCCAGCACCTTACAGGGCAGCTATCAGCCCCAGCATTTT.

This chain connects TRBV11-2 to TRBJ1-2; D is uncertain. The V end lost 4 bases, the J end lost 8 bases, and 17 bases lay between the germline ends. The CDR3 is made up of 14 amino acids. The germline CDR1 and CDR2 sequences are SGHAT and FQNNGV. For the CDR3, the DNA is TGTGCCAGCAGCTCCCTGGGGTGGCTCGGGGGCTACACCTTC. It encodes CASSSLGWLGGYTF.

This clonotype was detected many times. The V and J genes are TRBV2 and TRBJ1-1; no firm D call. V was clipped by 9 bases and J by 2 bases, with 13 bases between them. The CDR3 sequence is 13 residues long. Germline V gene lookup returns CDR1 SNHLY and CDR2 FYNNEI. The CDR3 DNA sequence: TGTGCCAGGCGTGGCTTAGGAAACACTGAAGCTTTCTTT. Translated: CARRGLGNTEAFF.

Ten or more counts support this clonotype. V usage is TRBV5-1 and J usage is TRBJ1-1, with TRBD1 matching over 9 bases. This CDR3 is built from 17 residues. Germline V lookup: CDR1 SGHRS, CDR2 YFSETQ. Losses at the gene ends were 2 bases for V and 0 bases for J; bases not matched to a gene: 8. The CDR3 nucleotides read TGCGCCAGCAGCTTCTCCGCCGGGACAGGGTTGAACACTGAAGCTTTCTTT. This gives the protein CASSFSAGTGLNTEAFF.

This chain joins TRBV13 and TRBJ1-2; the D is unclear. CDR1 is PRHDT, CDR2 FYEKMQ, per germline (reference sequence). The CDR3 has 14 amino acids. Trimming took off 1 base at V and 5 bases at J, with 11 bases between the two ends. CDR3 residues: CASSLDEGHYGYTF. Here the CDR3 DNA reads TGTGCCAGCAGCTTAGACGAGGGCCATTATGGCTACACCTTC.

The chain carries TRBV27 and TRBJ2-7; a possible D gene is TRBD1 (6 bases). The germline CDR1 and CDR2 sequences are MNHEY and SMNVEV (reference sequence). V was cut by 3 bases and J by 3 bases, with 12 bases left in between. This CDR3 region has 14 residues. CDR3 amino acids: CASSLGDTLYEQYF. CDR3 nucleotides: TGTGCCAGCAGTTTGGGGGACACCCTCTACGAGCAGTACTTC.

Note on this clonotype: The conserved closing phenylalanine or tryptophan is absent in this CDR3, likely reflecting a read error. The gene calls are TRBV11-2 and TRBJ1-1, with D possibly being TRBD1 (5 bases). V shed 1 base and J shed 11 bases, with 11 bases lying between them. The CDR3 extends over 12 amino acids. Per germline, CDR1 SGHAT and CDR2 FQNNGV. CDR3 DNA: TGTGCCAGCAGCTTAGGGGGCATGTCGGCTTTCGTT. Its translation: CASSLGGMSAFV.